The following is a T cell receptor (beta chain) sequence with its context. Combining iRepertoire HTBI primers with Arm-PCR of CDR3 regions, the authors built TCR beta libraries. TCRdb called the multiplex PCR reads again in MiXCR, with one record for every CDR3 protein. The top ten hold over 8.5% of the sample, which has some 410,000 distinct CDR3 sequences, about 15% seen once. This sample is drawn from a study of regulatory T cells in long-lasting Graves disease. The wider study: Patients with new Graves' disease had used antithyroid drugs below 3 months.

Time point specified: newly diagnosed GD, antithyroid drugs for less than 3 months. RNA from PBMCs was the source of the TCR library. Germline V gene data show CDR1 as LNHDA and CDR2 as SQIVND (reference sequence). V was clipped by 3 bases and J by 4 bases, with 9 bases between them. CDR3 length equals 14 residues. The same data also went into a second study, on T cells in Graves' hyperthyroidism and ophthalmopathy. That report notes: RT-PCR in the first round (using the HTBI primer set) targeted the TCR CDR3.

The sequence was collected from a woman aged 30 to 39 with Graves disease. The gene calls are TRBV19 and TRBJ1-4, with no clear D. The source was peripheral blood mononuclear cells (PBMCs), collected at new diagnosis, from a patient treated with antithyroid drugs. CDR3 sequence reads: CASSIGGSNEKLFF. CDR3 nucleotide sequence: TGTGCCAGTAGTATCGGCGGGAGTAATGAAAAACTGTTTTTT.